The count of the clone carrying this TCR beta chain is one. These data belong to a study of blood T cell repertoires in COVID-19. This CDR3 has 13 residues. Per the germline V gene, CDR1 is SGDLS and CDR2 is YYNGEE. V lost 4 bases and J lost 5, with 13 bases in between. Data came from immunoSEQ multiplex PCR; TCRdb stores just in-frame clones and leaves some out. The profile shows roughly 410,000 clones, 89% of them singletons. This TCR derives from a woman between 40 and 55 years old with COVID-19, enrolled during active disease. V gene TRBV9 combines with J gene TRBJ2-7, with D unresolved. Sequenced sample: peripheral blood. The CDR3 sequence: CASSPGPAHEQYF. The CDR3 DNA follows: TGTGCCAGCAGCCCAGGCCCCGCCCACGAGCAGTACTTC. Variable domain in full (rest from reference TRBV9 and TRBJ2-7): DSGVTQTPKHLITATGQRVTLRCSPRSGDLSVYWYQQSLDQGLQFLIQYYNGEERAKGNILERFSAQQFPDLHSELNLSSLELGDSALYFCASSPGPAHEQYFGPGTRLTVT.